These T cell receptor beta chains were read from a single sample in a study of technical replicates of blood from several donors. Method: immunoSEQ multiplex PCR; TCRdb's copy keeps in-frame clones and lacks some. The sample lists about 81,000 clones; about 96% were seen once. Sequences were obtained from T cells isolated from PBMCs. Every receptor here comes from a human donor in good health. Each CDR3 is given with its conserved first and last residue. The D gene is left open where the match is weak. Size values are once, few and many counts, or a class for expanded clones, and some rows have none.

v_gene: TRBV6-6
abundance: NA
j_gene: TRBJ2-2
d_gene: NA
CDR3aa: CASKRDTYTGELFF
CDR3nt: TGTGCCAGCAAGCGGGACACCTACACCGGGGAGCTGTTTTTT

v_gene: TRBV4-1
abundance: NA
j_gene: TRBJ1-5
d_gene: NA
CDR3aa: CASSQDQGLRNYQPQHF
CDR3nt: TGCGCCAGCAGCCAAGATCAGGGGTTACGGAATTATCAGCCCCAGCATTTT

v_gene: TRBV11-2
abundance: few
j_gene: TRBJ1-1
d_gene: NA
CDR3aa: CASSNRSYTEAFF
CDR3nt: TGTGCCAGCAGCAACCGGTCGTACACTGAAGCTTTCTTT

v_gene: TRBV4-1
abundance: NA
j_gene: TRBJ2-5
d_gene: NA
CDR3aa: CASSQVGGPLRETQYF
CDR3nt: TGCGCCAGCAGCCAAGTGGGGGGTCCTTTACGGGAGACCCAGTACTTC

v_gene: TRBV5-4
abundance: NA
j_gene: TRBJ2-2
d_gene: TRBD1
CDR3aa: CASNIQGVNTGELFF
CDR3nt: TGTGCCAGCAACATTCAGGGGGTGAACACCGGGGAGCTGTTTTTT

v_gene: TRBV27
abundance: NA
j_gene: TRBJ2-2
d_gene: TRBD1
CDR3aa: CASSLSPLTGTGELFF
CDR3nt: TGTGCCAGCAGTTTATCGCCGCTGACAGGGACCGGGGAGCTGTTTTTT

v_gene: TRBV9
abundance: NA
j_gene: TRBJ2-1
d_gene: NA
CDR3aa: CASSESPLAPTSYNEQFF
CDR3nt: TGTGCCAGCAGCGAAAGCCCCCTAGCTCCAACCTCCTACAATGAGCAGTTCTTC

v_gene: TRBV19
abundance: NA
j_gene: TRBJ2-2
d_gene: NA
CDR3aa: CASSISPGELFF
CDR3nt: TGTGCCAGTAGTATCAGTCCCGGGGAGCTGTTTTTT

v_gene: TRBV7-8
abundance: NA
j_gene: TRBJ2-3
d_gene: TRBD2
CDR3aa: CASTKRSGRDTQYF
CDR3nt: TGTGCCAGCACCAAACGTAGCGGGAGGGATACGCAGTATTTT

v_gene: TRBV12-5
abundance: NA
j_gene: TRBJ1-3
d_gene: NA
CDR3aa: CASGPPWVSAENTIYF
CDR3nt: TGTGCTAGTGGTCCTCCTTGGGTGTCGGCGGAAAACACCATATATTTT

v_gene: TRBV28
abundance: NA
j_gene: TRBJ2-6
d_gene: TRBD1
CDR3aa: CASSQFDRVGANVLTF
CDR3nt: TGTGCCAGCAGTCAATTCGACAGGGTCGGGGCCAACGTCCTGACTTTC

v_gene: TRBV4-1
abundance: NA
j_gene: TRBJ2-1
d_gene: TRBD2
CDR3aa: CASSQRLAGGDEQFF
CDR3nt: TGCGCCAGCAGCCAACGACTAGCGGGGGGCGATGAGCAGTTCTTC

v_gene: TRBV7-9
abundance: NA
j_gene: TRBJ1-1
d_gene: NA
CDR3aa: CASSLMQGTEAFF
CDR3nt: TGTGCCAGCAGCTTGATGCAGGGCACTGAAGCTTTCTTT

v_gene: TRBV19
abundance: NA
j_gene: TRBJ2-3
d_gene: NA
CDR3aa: CASKGVRDTQYF
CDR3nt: TGTGCCAGTAAAGGGGTCCGGGATACGCAGTATTTT

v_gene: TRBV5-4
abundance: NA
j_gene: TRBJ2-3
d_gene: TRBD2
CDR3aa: CASSLVYGGGADTQYF
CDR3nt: TGTGCCAGCAGCTTGGTGTACGGGGGGGGCGCAGATACGCAGTATTTT

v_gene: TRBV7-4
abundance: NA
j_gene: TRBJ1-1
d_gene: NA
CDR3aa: CASTTGIAEAFF
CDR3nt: TGTGCCAGCACCACAGGGATCGCTGAAGCTTTCTTT

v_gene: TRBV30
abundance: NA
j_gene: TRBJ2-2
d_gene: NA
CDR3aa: CAWSVRFGELFF
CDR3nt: TGTGCCTGGAGTGTACGGTTCGGGGAGCTGTTTTTT

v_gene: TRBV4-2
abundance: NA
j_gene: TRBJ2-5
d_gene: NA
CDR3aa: CASSQGWVLAETQYF
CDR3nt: TGTGCCAGCAGCCAAGGCTGGGTGCTAGCCGAGACCCAGTACTTC

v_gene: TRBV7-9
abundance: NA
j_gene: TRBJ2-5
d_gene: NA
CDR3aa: CASSLGGVGETQYF
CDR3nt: TGTGCCAGCAGCTTAGGGGGGGTAGGAGAGACCCAGTACTTC

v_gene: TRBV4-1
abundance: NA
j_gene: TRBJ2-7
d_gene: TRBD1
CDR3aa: CASSQFGTGGYSYEQYF
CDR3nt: TGCGCCAGCAGCCAATTCGGGACAGGGGGCTACTCCTACGAGCAGTACTTC

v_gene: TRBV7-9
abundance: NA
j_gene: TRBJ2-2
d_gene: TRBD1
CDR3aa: CASSPGQGGTGELFF
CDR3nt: TGTGCCAGCAGTCCCGGACAGGGCGGCACCGGGGAGCTGTTTTTT

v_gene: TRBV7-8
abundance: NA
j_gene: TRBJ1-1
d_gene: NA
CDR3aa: CASSIDRFEAFF
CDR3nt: TGTGCCAGCAGCATAGACAGGTTTGAAGCTTTCTTT

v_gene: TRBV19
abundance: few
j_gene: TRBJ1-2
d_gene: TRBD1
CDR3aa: CASSSGTGGFGYTF
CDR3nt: TGTGCCAGTTCCTCCGGGACAGGGGGGTTTGGCTACACCTTC

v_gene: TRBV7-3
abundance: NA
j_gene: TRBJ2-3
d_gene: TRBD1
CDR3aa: CATRETGNTDTQYF
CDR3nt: TGTGCCACACGAGAGACAGGGAACACAGATACGCAGTATTTT

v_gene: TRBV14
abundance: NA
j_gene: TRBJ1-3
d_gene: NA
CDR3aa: CASRRESSGNTIYF
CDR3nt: TGTGCCAGCCGCCGGGAGAGCTCTGGAAACACCATATATTTT

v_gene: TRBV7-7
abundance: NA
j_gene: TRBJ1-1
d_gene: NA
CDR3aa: CASSLAAGTEAFF
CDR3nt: TGTGCCAGCAGCTTAGCCGCGGGGACCGAAGCTTTCTTT

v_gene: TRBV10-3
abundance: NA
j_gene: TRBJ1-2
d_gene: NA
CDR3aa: CAISDGYGYTF
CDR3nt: TGTGCCATCAGTGACGGCTATGGCTACACCTTC

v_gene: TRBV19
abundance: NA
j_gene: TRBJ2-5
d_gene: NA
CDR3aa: CASSPAGLQQETQYF
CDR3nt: TGTGCCAGTAGTCCCGCCGGACTTCAACAAGAGACCCAGTACTTC

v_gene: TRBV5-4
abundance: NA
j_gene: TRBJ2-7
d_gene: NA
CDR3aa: CASTKQGSDEQYF
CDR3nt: TGTGCCAGCACCAAACAGGGAAGTGACGAGCAGTACTTC

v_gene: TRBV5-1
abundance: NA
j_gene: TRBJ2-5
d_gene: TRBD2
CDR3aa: CASSLAGTSGMVEETQYF
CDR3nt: TGCGCCAGCAGCTTGGCCGGGACTAGCGGGATGGTCGAAGAGACCCAGTACTTC

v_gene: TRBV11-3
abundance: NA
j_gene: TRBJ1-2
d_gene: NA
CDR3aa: CASSSDRQIYGYTF
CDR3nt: TGTGCCAGCAGCTCCGATCGACAGATCTATGGCTACACCTTC

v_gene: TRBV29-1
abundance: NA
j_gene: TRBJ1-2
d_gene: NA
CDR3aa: CSVWARTNYGYTF
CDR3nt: TGCAGCGTTTGGGCCAGAACTAACTATGGCTACACCTTC

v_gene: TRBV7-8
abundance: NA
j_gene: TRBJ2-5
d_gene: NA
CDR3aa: CASSLEALQETQYF
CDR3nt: TGTGCCAGCAGCTTAGAAGCACTTCAAGAGACCCAGTACTTC

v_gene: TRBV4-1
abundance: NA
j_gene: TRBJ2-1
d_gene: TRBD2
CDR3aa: CASSRLLAGANNEQFF
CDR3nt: TGCGCCAGCAGCCGACTTCTAGCGGGGGCCAACAATGAGCAGTTCTTC

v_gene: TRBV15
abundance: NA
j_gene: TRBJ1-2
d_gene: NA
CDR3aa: CATSTYTGEGYGYTF
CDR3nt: TGTGCCACCAGCACTTATACAGGAGAAGGTTATGGCTACACCTTC

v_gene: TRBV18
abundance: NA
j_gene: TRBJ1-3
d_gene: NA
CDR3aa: CASSPAVIVSGNTIYF
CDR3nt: TGTGCCAGCTCACCAGCGGTGATAGTTTCTGGAAACACCATATATTTT

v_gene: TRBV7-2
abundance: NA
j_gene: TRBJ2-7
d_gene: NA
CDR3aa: CASSPTRGSSYEQYF
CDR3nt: TGTGCCAGCAGCCCCACACGGGGTAGCTCCTACGAGCAGTACTTC

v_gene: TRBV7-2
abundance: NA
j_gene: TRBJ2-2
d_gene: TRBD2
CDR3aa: CASSQISGRATGELFF
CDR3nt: TGTGCCAGCAGCCAAATTAGCGGGAGGGCCACCGGGGAGCTGTTTTTT

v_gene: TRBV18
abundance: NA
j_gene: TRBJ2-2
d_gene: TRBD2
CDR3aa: CASSPLSGSLGELFF
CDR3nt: TGTGCCAGCTCACCCCTTAGCGGGAGCCTCGGGGAGCTGTTTTTT

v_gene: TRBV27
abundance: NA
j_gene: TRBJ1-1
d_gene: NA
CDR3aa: CASSFGAGPNTEAFF
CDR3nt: TGTGCCAGCAGTTTCGGGGCGGGACCGAACACTGAAGCTTTCTTT

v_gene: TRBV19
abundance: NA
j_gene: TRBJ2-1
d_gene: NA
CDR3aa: CASSMERERDNEQFF
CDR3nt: TGTGCCAGTAGTATGGAGAGGGAACGGGACAATGAGCAGTTCTTC

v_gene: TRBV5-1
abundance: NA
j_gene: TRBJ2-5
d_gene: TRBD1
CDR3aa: CASSMDRGEQETQYF
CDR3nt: TGCGCCAGCAGCATGGACAGGGGAGAACAAGAGACCCAGTACTTC

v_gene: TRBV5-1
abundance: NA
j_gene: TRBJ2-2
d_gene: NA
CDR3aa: CASSLEQKLTGELFF
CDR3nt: TGCGCCAGCAGCTTGGAACAGAAGCTCACCGGGGAGCTGTTTTTT

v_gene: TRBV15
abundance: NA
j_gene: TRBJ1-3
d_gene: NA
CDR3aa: CATSMGRRDSGNTIYF
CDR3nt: TGTGCCACCAGCATGGGTCGGCGGGACTCTGGAAACACCATATATTTT

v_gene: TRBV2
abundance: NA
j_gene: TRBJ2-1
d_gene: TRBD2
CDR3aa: CASNGDYRGEQFF
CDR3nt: TGTGCCAGCAATGGGGACTATAGGGGTGAGCAGTTCTTC

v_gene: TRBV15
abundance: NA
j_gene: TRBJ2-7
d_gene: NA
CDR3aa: CATSRVGHYEQYF
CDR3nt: TGTGCCACCAGCAGAGTGGGCCACTACGAGCAGTACTTC

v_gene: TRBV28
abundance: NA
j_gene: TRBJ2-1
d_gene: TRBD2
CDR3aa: CASSTSGSSQNEQFF
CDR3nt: TGTGCCAGCAGTACTAGCGGGAGTAGTCAAAATGAGCAGTTCTTC

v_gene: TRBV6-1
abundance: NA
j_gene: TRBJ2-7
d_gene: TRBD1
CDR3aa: CASSVERGQVYEQYF
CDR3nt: TGTGCCAGCAGTGTGGAAAGGGGACAGGTGTACGAGCAGTACTTC

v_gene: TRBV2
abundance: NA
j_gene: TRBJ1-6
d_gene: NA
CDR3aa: CASSPQGSYNSPLHF
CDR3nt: TGTGCCAGCAGCCCTCAGGGCAGTTACAATTCACCCCTCCACTTT

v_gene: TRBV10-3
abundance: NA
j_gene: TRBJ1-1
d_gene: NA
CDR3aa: CAISPEVGSTEAFF
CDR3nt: TGTGCCATCAGCCCGGAGGTAGGATCCACTGAAGCTTTCTTT

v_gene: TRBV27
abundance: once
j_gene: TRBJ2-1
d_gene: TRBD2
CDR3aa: CASSLASGSEQFF
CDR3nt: TGTGCCAGCAGTCTTGCTAGCGGGAGTGAGCAGTTCTTC

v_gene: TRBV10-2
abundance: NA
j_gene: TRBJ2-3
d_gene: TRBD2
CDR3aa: CASSEDSGRGYTQYF
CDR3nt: TGCGCCAGCAGTGAGGACAGCGGGAGGGGATATACGCAGTATTTT

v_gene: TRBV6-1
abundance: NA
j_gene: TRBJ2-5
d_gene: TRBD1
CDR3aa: CASGQGVMGGETQYF
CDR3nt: TGTGCCAGCGGACAGGGGGTTATGGGTGGGGAGACCCAGTACTTC